This TCR beta chain was recovered during a study of blood T cell repertoires in COVID-19 (dated by TCRdb to about 2020). Looking at the study overall: Collaborator samples came from the United States, Italy and Spain and covered acute and convalescent phases of COVID-19. Subjects who had been exposed to COVID-19, were actively infected with it, or had recovered from it provided the deeply sampled blood TCRbeta repertoires that made up the dataset. The prospective study material was composed of cDNA or gDNA derived from T cells, B-cell-depleted T cells, or PBMCs. A freely available public database, intended as a resource for researchers studying the immune response to SARS-CoV-2, is where the repertoires were released. The samples were drawn from two sources: the first 160 participants of the ongoing ImmuneRACE study, and 950 to 1,500 subjects contributed by 6 global collaborators. Sample metadata almost always included a de-identified subject ID, COVID-19 status, age in years and sex. Where HLA class I and class II types were available, the types were taken from metadata supplied by the sample provider, not from assay-based typing. Beyond this particular receptor, the publication reports: The quantity of clinical and demographic metadata differed by source and by participant and was supplied without curation.

Collaborating institutions collected whole blood in K2EDTA tubes following their own protocols. For TCRbeta analysis, collaborator samples were shipped as frozen whole blood, as isolated PBMCs, or as DNA extracted from either sample type. Of note for this clone: Its antigen remains undetermined. Base-call qualities are not available, and no considerably larger clone is one nucleotide away.

The germline V gene gives CDR1 as SGHRS and CDR2 as YFSETQ. The CDR3 contains 13 residues, cysteine and phenylalanine counted. Only the CDR3 portion is preserved as DNA: 39 bases, with reading frame beginning at the first base. At the junction V is shortened by 0 bases and J by 15 bases, with 16 bases in between. TCRbeta CDR3 regions were amplified from genomic DNA by means of the immunoSEQ Assay, a bias-controlled multiplex PCR. The paper's processing steps were these. Within the assay, amplification of reference gene primers was used to estimate how many nucleated cells each sample contained. Sequence reads were collapsed and filtered to measure the absolute abundance of every unique TCRbeta CDR3 rearrangement. For each sample, productive Simpson clonality was calculated as the square root of Simpson's diversity index over productive rearrangements. The immuneACCESS repertoire file appears here via TCRdb, limited to in-frame rearrangements. These files lack a portion of the clones; in checked studies, under half of the deficit traces to unresolved V genes, and the cause of the others is not known. V and J calls and clone size are given by that table; D and trimming were obtained from the DNA. The sample profile shows around 78,000 clones; 88% of them were found once. The biggest ten clones account for roughly 45% of the sample.

The chain employs TRBV5-1 and TRBJ2-1, with a weak D call of TRBD2 (6 bases match). What was sequenced was peripheral blood. The origin of this receptor is a human donor in a cohort sampled during active COVID-19. This receptor carries the CDR3 CASSLEGSGNGFF. The nucleotides are TGCGCCAGCAGCTTGGAGGGTAGCGGAAACGGGTTCTTC. Joined to the reference TRBV5-1 and TRBJ2-1 proteins, this CDR3 gives the full variable domain: KAGVTQTPRYLIKTRGQQVTLSCSPISGHRSVSWYQQTPGQGLQFLFEYFSETQRNKGNFPGRFSGRQFSNSRSEMNVSTLELGDSALYLCASSLEGSGNGFFGPGTRLTVL.